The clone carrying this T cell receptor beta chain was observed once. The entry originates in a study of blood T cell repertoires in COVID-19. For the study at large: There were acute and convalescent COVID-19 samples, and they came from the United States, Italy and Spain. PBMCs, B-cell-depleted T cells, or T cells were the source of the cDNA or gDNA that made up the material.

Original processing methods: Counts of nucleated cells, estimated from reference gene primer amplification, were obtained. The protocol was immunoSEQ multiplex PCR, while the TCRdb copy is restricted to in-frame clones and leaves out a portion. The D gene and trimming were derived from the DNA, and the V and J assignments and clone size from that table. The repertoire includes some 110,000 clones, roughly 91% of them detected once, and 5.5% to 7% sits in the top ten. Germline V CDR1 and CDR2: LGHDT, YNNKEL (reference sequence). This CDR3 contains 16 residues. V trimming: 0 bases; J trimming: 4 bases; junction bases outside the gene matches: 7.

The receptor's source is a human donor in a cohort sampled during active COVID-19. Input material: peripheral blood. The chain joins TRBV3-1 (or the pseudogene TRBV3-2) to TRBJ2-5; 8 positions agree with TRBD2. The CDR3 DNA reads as TGTGCCAGCAGCCAAGAGAGAAGCGGGGGTATAGAGACCCAGTACTTC. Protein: CASSQERSGGIETQYF.